This is a list of T cell receptor beta chains from one sample in a study of blood T cell repertoires in COVID-19. Repertoires were generated with immunoSEQ multiplex PCR, while TCRdb's copy carries only in-frame clones and drops some. The data contain under 80,000 clones, approximately 80% of them singletons. The material sequenced was peripheral blood. The receptor source for this set is a woman aged 55-69 years with acute or convalescent COVID-19. Both conserved end residues are part of each CDR3. The D gene is left open where the match is weak. Expanded clones are given a class, and other clones once, few, many or no size at all.

d_call j_call v_call clone_size cdr3_nt cdr3_aa
NA TRBJ1-1 TRBV2 NA TGTGCCAGCAGGAAGGAAGGAGGGCACACTGAAGCTTTCTTT CASRKEGGHTEAFF
NA TRBJ1-1 TRBV20-1 NA TGCAGTGCTAGTGAGGAGTGGAAGGGACAACGGGCTTTCTTT CSASEEWKGQRAFF
NA TRBJ1-1 TRBV10-3 NA TGTGCCATCAGTGATTCGTATCAGGGTGAAGCTTTCTTT CAISDSYQGEAFF
TRBD1 TRBJ1-5 TRBV29-1 few TGCAGCGTTGTAGACAGGGGAAGCAATCAGCCCCAGCATTTT CSVVDRGSNQPQHF
TRBD2 TRBJ2-1 TRBV28 NA TGTGCCAGCAGTAGCGGGGGGGCTAATGAGCAGTTCTTC CASSSGGANEQFF
NA TRBJ1-2 TRBV11-2 NA TGTGCCAGCAGCTTAGGGGCGGGGATGTTAGTTGGCTACACCTTC CASSLGAGMLVGYTF
TRBD2 TRBJ2-3 TRBV7-3 NA TGTGCCAGCAGCCTAGGACTAGCGGGCACAGATACGCAGTATTTT CASSLGLAGTDTQYF
NA TRBJ2-5 TRBV11-2 NA TGTGCCAGCAGCTTGCCAGGTCAAGAGACCCAGTACTTC CASSLPGQETQYF
NA TRBJ1-5 TRBV5-5 once TGTGCCAGCAGCGGCCAGATTGATCAGCCCCAGCATTTT CASSGQIDQPQHF
TRBD1 TRBJ1-6 TRBV30 once TGTGCCTTCGGGACAGGGGGCGCGAGTTCCTATAATTCACCCCTCCACTTT CAFGTGGASSYNSPLHF
TRBD2 TRBJ2-5 TRBV11-2 NA TGTGCCAGCAGCCTAGAGGGTGGTAGCGGGGACCAAGAGACCCAGTACTTC CASSLEGGSGDQETQYF
TRBD1 TRBJ2-7 TRBV2 NA TGTGCCAGCAGTGAATTACAGGGGGCGCGCCTAGGGCAGTACTTC CASSELQGARLGQYF
NA TRBJ1-2 TRBV27 NA TGTGCCAGCAGTCCTCAGGGACTCTATGGCTACACCTTC CASSPQGLYGYTF
NA TRBJ2-3 TRBV7-3 few TGTGCCAGCAGCCTAATGGTAGGGGGCACAGATACGCAGTATTTT CASSLMVGGTDTQYF
NA TRBJ2-2 TRBV5-6 NA TGTGCCAGCAGCTTGGCGGGACGGGGACTGAACACCGGGGAGCTGTTTTTT CASSLAGRGLNTGELFF
NA TRBJ1-2 TRBV30 NA TGTGCCTGGAGTGGGGCCCTTCGGCTGGGCTACACCTTC CAWSGALRLGYTF
NA TRBJ1-1 TRBV27 NA TGTGCCAGCTCCCTCGGCCGGGATAGGAACACTGAAGCTTTCTTT CASSLGRDRNTEAFF
NA TRBJ1-1 TRBV19 NA TGTGCCAGTACGGGATCCCTCGTCGGGAACACTGAAGCTTTCTTT CASTGSLVGNTEAFF
TRBD1 TRBJ2-6 TRBV5-1 NA TGCGCCAGCAGCCAGAGGACAGGGAGCGGGGCCAACGTCCTGACTTTC CASSQRTGSGANVLTF
TRBD2 TRBJ2-1 TRBV6-5 NA TGTGCCAGCAGTTACGGGGTAGCGGGGGGCAATGAGCAGTTCTTC CASSYGVAGGNEQFF
TRBD1 TRBJ1-1 TRBV5-1 NA TGCGCCAGCAGCAAGGGACAGGGTTTGAACACTGAAGCTTTCTTT CASSKGQGLNTEAFF
TRBD1 TRBJ1-3 TRBV6-1 NA TGTGCCAGCAGTGGAATACAGGGGATTTCTGGAAACACCATATATTTT CASSGIQGISGNTIYF
NA TRBJ1-3 TRBV19 NA TGTGCCAGTAGTGGGTCCCAGCGAGGAAACACCATATATTTT CASSGSQRGNTIYF
TRBD1 TRBJ1-1 TRBV27 once TGTGCCAGCAGTTTACCTGACAGGGGGAGAGCTTTCTTT CASSLPDRGRAFF
NA TRBJ1-1 TRBV18 NA TGTGCCAGCTCACCATTAGACAGGAAACGTGGTGAAGCTTTCTTT CASSPLDRKRGEAFF
TRBD2 TRBJ2-3 TRBV10-3 once TGTGCCATCAGCCCTAGCGGGGGGGACACAGATACGCAGTATTTT CAISPSGGDTDTQYF
NA TRBJ1-6 TRBV4-1 NA TGCGCCAGCAGCCACCAACCAGATTCACCCCTCCACTTT CASSHQPDSPLHF
NA TRBJ2-7 TRBV3-1/TRBV3-2 once TGTGCCAGCAGCCAAGCGCAGATCACCTACGAGCAGTACTTC CASSQAQITYEQYF
NA TRBJ1-1 TRBV6-1 NA TGTGCCAGCAGTGAAGCGGAGGGGGGGGTCACTGAAGCTTTCTTT CASSEAEGGVTEAFF
TRBD1 TRBJ1-2 TRBV5-1 NA TGCGCCAGCAGCTTGGGGACAGGGGAAGGCTACACCTTC CASSLGTGEGYTF
NA TRBJ2-3 TRBV6-5 NA TGTGCCAGCAGTTCCACAACCCTTAGCACAGATACGCAGTATTTT CASSSTTLSTDTQYF
TRBD1 TRBJ2-2 TRBV6-5 NA TGTGCCAGCAGTCGGGACAGAAACACCGGGGAGCTGTTTTTT CASSRDRNTGELFF
NA TRBJ1-5 TRBV24-1 NA TGTGCCACCAGTGATTCGAGCGAGGGCAATCAGCCCCAGCATTTT CATSDSSEGNQPQHF
TRBD1 TRBJ2-1 TRBV6-5 NA TGTGCCAGCAGTTATCGGACAGGGGGAAACGAGCAGTTCTTC CASSYRTGGNEQFF
NA TRBJ2-7 TRBV7-2 once TGTGCCAGCAGCTTAGGACCCCGAGGGTCCTACGAGCAGTACTTC CASSLGPRGSYEQYF
TRBD2 TRBJ2-3 TRBV9 NA TGTGCCAGCAGCTTGGGACTAGCGCACACAGATACGCAGTATTTT CASSLGLAHTDTQYF